This T cell receptor beta chain was identified in a study of identifying expanded T cells in peripheral blood. This CDR3 region has 13 residues. CDR1 and CDR2 (germline): LGHNA, YNFKEQ. Trimming took 4 bases from V and 4 from J, leaving 10 bases between them. The protocol was immunoSEQ multiplex PCR, while the TCRdb copy is restricted to in-frame clones and leaves out a portion. The data hold more than 80,000 clones, with approximately 88% observed a single time. Sequencing used blood. The gene calls are TRBV4-2 and TRBJ1-2; D is perhaps TRBD1 (6 bases). The TCR originated in a person aged 18 to 70 in good health. The CDR3 nucleotides are TGTGCCAGCAGCCCGCAGGGGTCCTATGGCTACACCTTC. Protein: CASSPQGSYGYTF.